What follows is one TCR beta chain and its context. This specimen comes from a study of blood T cell repertoires in COVID-19. Study at large: The study drew acute and convalescent COVID-19 samples from the United States, Italy and Spain. PBMCs, B-cell-depleted T cells, or T cells provided the cDNA or gDNA that made up the material.

The V gene's germline CDR1 is MDHEN and CDR2 SYDVKM. The CDR3 loop spans 14 amino acids. Germline trimming cut 7 bases from V and 0 bases from J; bases unmatched to any gene: 3. In the study's own analysis: Cell counts per sample came from amplifying reference gene primers. The protocol was immunoSEQ multiplex PCR, while the TCRdb copy is restricted to in-frame clones and leaves out a portion. The DNA was the basis for D and trimming; V, J and clone size are from that table. The sample shows about 180,000 clones, 88% of them seen only once. Material: peripheral blood. The receptor was derived from a woman aged 25 to 39 with acute or convalescent COVID-19. The chain employs TRBV28 and TRBJ2-1, with 7 bases lining up with TRBD1. CDR3 protein: CASKQGSSYNEQFF. The DNA of the CDR3 is TGTGCCAGCAAACAGGGGAGCTCCTACAATGAGCAGTTCTTC. The entire variable domain, with the rest obtained from reference TRBV28 and TRBJ2-1, is as follows: DVKVTQSSRYLVKRTGEKVFLECVQDMDHENMFWYRQDPGLGLRLIYFSYDVKMKEKGDIPEGYSVSREKKERFSLILESASTNQTSMYLCASKQGSSYNEQFFGPGTRLTVL.